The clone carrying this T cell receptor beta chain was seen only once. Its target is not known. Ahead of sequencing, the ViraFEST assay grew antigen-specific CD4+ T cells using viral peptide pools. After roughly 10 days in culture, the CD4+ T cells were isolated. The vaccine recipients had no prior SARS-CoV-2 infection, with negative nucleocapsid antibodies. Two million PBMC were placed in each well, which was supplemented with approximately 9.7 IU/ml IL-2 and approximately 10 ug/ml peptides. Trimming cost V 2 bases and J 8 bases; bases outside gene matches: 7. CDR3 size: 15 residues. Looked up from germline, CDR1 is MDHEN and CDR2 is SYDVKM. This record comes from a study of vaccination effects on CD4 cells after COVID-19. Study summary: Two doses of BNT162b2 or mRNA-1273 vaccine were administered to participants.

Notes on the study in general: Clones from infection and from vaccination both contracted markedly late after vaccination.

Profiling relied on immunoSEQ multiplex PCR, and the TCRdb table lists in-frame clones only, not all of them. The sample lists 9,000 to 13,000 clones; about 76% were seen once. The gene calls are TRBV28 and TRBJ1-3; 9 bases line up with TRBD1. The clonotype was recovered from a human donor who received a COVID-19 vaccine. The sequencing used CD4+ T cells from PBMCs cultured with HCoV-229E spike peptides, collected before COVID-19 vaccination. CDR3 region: CASSLGGQGLHTIYF. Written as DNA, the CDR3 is TGTGCCAGCAGTTTAGGCGGACAGGGGCTTCACACCATATATTTT. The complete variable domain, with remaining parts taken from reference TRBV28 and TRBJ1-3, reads DVKVTQSSRYLVKRTGEKVFLECVQDMDHENMFWYRQDPGLGLRLIYFSYDVKMKEKGDIPEGYSVSREKKERFSLILESASTNQTSMYLCASSLGGQGLHTIYFGEGSWLTVV.